Described below is a single T cell receptor beta chain sequence and its context. This clone was seen once. It has no known antigen specificity. Base quality data are lacking; no much larger clone is found one base away. This sample stems from a study of T cell responses to AZD1222 COVID-19 vaccine (dated by TCRdb to the early 2020s). The study in broad terms: TCR sequencing was performed for roughly 250 trial participants, of whom approximately 200 were given two doses of AZD1222 and around 25 were given two doses of MenACWY control vaccine. Enrollment into the trials was organized by age into subgroups of 18-55, 56-69 and 70-plus years, and those subgroups contained around 150, 28 and 57 TCR-sequenced participants, respectively.

The CDR3 regions of human TCRbeta chains were analyzed by immunosequencing. In the authors' own workflow: Repertoire TCRs were matched against a reference library of SARS-CoV-2-specific TCRs generated with the MIRA antigen-specificity platform. Breadth was defined as the fraction of unique TCRs that were SARS-CoV-2-associated. Depth was defined as the fraction of total T cells that were SARS-CoV-2-associated. Using the MIRA data, each spike-specific TCR was mapped to the spike region that the TCR reacts to and placed in a CD4 or CD8 class. Log10-transformed breadth and depth values were compared by one-way ANOVA with Sidak's multiple comparisons tests. Entries here come from immuneACCESS through TCRdb and include only in-frame sequences with V and J called. Some clones fail to appear in such tables; in the studies checked, an unresolved V gene covers under half of the shortfall, and the cause of the remainder is unknown. V and J calls plus clone size are reproduced from that table; the DNA served to infer D and trimming. Recorded for this sample are 90,000 to 130,000 clones; approximately 89% of them occurred a single time. The ten largest account for about 3% of the sample.

The label giving this sample's time point can be read as: baseline before first vaccination. The treatment or condition tag for this specimen amounts to: meningococcal conjugate vaccine given as trial control. The vaccinee samples were drawn from two UK trials, COV001 and COV002, one of which was a single-blind randomized controlled phase 2/3 trial testing AZD1222 (ChAdOx1 nCoV-19) in healthy adults. Trial participant PBMC samples were collected at day 0 and day 28 after the second dose for TCRbeta chain sequencing. The paper as a whole reports these results and caveats: Conclusions about previously exposed vaccinees were limited because only five to seven AZD1222 recipients were SARS-CoV-2 seropositive at baseline. Participants were mostly white British, with more females than males. The authors suggested clonal diversity may have been underestimated. After two AZD1222 doses, both the breadth and the depth of spike-specific TCRs were significantly higher than at day 0 and than in MenACWY recipients. Because no samples from the day 14 peak response were available, repertoires could be characterized only after the peak T cell response. Epitopes outside the regions mutated in the B.1.351 and B.1.1.7 variants were reportedly recognized by nearly half of the unique spike-specific TCRs. In the small 56-69-year group, the increase in depth fell short of significance, most likely because of low power. The whole spike protein was spanned by vaccine-associated CD4 TCRs, and dominant responses were seen in regions 160-218 and 743-854.

From cysteine to phenylalanine, the CDR3 is 18 amino acids long. Only the CDR3 portion is preserved as DNA: 54 bases, with reading frame beginning at the first base. CDR1 MRHNA and CDR2 SNTAGT were looked up in the germline V gene. Clipping removes 0 bases from V and 5 bases from J, with 10 as the unmatched junction base count. The sequence joins TRBV6-4 to TRBJ2-5, with 12 bases aligning to TRBD2. Sequenced material: peripheral blood, taken on day 0 of MenACWY control vaccination. This receptor was obtained from an adult in good health. The sequenced DNA is TGTGCCAGCAGTGACTCAACTAGCGGGGGGACACTGGGGGAGACCCAGTACTTC. Translation gives CASSDSTSGGTLGETQYF.